This record looks at one T cell receptor (beta chain) sequence and its context. This sample was taken from a study of blood T cell repertoires in COVID-19. TCRdb's table, derived via immunoSEQ multiplex PCR, lists solely in-frame clones and lacks some. Of 310,000 or so clones listed, 88% were seen once; the top ten hold 11%. Trimming shortened V by 5 bases and J by 6 bases, and 10 bases separated the two germline ends. Germline V gene lookup returns CDR1 SQVTM and CDR2 ANQGSEA. The CDR3 is made up of 11 amino acids. Sequenced sample: peripheral blood. The gene calls are TRBV29-1 and TRBJ1-1, with D possibly matching TRBD1 (5 bases). The clonotype originates from a woman aged 30 to 39 with COVID-19, enrolled during active disease. This chain's CDR3 is CSVPREAEAFF. The CDR3 region has the DNA TGCAGCGTTCCCAGGGAGGCTGAAGCTTTCTTT.